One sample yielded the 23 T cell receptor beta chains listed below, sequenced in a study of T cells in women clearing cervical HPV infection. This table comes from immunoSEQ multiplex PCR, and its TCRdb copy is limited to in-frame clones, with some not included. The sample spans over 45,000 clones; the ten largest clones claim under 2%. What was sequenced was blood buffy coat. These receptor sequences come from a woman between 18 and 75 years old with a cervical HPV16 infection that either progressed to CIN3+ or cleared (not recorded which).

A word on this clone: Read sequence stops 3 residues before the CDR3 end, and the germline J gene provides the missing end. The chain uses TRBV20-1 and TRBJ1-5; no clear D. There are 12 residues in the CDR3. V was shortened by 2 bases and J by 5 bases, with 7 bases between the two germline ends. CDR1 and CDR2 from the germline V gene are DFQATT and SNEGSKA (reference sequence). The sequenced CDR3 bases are TGCAGTGCTAGACGTCCGGATCAGCCC. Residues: CSARRPDQP. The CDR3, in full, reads CSARRPDQPQHF.

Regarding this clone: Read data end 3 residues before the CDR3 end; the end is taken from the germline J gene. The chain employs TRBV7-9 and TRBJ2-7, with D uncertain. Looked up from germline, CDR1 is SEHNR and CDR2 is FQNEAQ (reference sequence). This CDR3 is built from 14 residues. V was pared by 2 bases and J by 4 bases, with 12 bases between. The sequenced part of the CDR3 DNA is TGTGCCAGCAGCTTAACAATCGTACCTTACGAG. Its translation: CASSLTIVPYE. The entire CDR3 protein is CASSLTIVPYEQYF. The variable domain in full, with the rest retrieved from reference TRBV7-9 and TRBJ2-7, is DTGVSQNPRHKITKRGQNVTFRCDPISEHNRLYWYRQTLGQGPEFLTYFQNEAQLEKSRLLSDRFSAERPKGSFSTLEIQRTEQGDSAMYLCASSLTIVPYEQYFGPGTRLTVT.

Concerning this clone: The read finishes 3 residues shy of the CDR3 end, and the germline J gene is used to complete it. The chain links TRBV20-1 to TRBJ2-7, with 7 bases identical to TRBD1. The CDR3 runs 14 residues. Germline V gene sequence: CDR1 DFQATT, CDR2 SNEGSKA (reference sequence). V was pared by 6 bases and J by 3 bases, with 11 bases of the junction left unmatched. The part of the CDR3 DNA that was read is TGCAGTGCCTCGGGACAGTTCAGCTTCTACGAG. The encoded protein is CSASGQFSFYE. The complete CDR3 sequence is CSASGQFSFYEQYF.

The part of the CDR3 DNA that was read is TGTGCCAGCTCACCAAAGGGCTCTGGAAACACC. This gives the protein CASSPKGSGNT. In full, the CDR3 is CASSPKGSGNTIYF. The chain combines TRBV18 with TRBJ1-3; D gene ambiguous. The read finishes 3 residues shy of the CDR3 end, and the germline J gene is used to complete it. The germline V and J ends were trimmed by 2 bases and 0 bases, with 5 bases remaining between them. The CDR3 contains 14 residues. CDR1 and CDR2 (germline): KGHSH, LQKENI. Complete variable domain (other parts from reference TRBV18 and TRBJ1-3): NAGVMQNPRHLVRRRGQEARLRCSPMKGHSHVYWYRQLPEEGLKFMVYLQKENIIDESGMPKERFSAEFPKEGPSILRIQQVVRGDSAAYFCASSPKGSGNTIYFGEGSWLTVV.

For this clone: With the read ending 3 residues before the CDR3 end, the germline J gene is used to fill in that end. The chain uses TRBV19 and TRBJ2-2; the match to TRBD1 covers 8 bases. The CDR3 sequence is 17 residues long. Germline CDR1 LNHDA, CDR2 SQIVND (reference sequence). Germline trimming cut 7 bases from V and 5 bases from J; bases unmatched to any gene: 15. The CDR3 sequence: CASTQGQGGEWTGELFF. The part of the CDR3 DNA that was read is TGTGCCAGTACACAAGGACAGGGTGGGGAGTGGACCGGGGAG. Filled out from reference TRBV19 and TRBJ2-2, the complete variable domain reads DGGITQSPKYLFRKEGQNVTLSCEQNLNHDAMYWYRQDPGQGLRLIYYSQIVNDFQKGDIAEGYSVSREKKESFPLTVTSAQKNPTAFYLCASTQGQGGEWTGELFFGEGSRLTVL.

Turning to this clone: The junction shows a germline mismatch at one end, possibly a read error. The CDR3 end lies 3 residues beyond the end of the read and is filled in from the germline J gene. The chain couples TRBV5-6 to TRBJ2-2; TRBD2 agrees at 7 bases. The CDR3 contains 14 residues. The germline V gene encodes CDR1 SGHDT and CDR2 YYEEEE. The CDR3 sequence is CASSRERDFGELFF. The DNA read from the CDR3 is TGTGCTAGCAGCAGGGAGCGGGACTTCGGGGAG.

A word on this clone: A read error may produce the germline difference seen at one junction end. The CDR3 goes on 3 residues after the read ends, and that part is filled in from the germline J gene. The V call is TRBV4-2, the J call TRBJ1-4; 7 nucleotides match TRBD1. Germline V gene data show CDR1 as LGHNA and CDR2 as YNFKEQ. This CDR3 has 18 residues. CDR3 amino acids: CASSQGTESGETNEKLFF. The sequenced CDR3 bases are TGCGCCAGCAGCCAAGGGACAGAGAGCGGAGAAACTAATGAAAAA.

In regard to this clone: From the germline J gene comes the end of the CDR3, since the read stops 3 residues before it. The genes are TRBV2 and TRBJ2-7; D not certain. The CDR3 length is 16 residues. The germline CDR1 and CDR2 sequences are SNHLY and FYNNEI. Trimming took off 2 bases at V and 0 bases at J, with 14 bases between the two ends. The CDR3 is CASSEPPTQSSYEQYF. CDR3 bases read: TGTGCCAGCAGTGAACCTCCGACACAGAGCTCCTACGAG. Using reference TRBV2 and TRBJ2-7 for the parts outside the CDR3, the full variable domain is EPEVTQTPSHQVTQMGQEVILRCVPISNHLYFYWYRQILGQKVEFLVSFYNNEISEKSEIFDDQFSVERPDGSNFTLKIRSTKLEDSAMYFCASSEPPTQSSYEQYFGPGTRLTVT.

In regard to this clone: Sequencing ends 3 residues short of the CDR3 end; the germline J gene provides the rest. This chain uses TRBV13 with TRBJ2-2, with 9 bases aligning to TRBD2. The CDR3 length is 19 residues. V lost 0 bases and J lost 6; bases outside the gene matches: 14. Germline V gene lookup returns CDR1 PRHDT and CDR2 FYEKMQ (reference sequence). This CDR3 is CASSLGRRGRAVKAGELFF. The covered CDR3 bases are TGTGCCAGCAGCTTAGGCCGTCGCGGGAGGGCAGTCAAGGCCGGGGAG.

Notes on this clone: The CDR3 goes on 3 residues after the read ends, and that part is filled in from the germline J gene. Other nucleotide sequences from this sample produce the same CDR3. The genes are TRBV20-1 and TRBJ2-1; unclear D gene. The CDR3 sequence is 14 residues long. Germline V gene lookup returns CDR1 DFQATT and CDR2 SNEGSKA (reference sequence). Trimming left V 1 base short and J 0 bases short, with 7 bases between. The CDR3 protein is CSARGTGSYNEQFF. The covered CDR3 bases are TGCAGTGCTAGAGGTACTGGCTCCTACAATGAG.

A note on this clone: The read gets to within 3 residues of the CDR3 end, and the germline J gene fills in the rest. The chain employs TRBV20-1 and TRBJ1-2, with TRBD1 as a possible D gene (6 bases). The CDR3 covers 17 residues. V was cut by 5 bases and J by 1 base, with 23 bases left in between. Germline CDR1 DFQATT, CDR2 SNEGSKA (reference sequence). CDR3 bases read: TGCAGTGCTTACACCAGGGGCCGCGTAGGAGTTAACTATGGC. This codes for CSAYTRGRVGVNYG. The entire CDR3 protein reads CSAYTRGRVGVNYGYTF.

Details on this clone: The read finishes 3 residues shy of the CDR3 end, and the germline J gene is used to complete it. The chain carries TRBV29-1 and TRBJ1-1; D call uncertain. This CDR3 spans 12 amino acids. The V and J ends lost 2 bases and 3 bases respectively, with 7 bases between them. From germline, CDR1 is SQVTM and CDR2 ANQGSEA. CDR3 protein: CSVEKGYTEAFF. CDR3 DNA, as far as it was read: TGCAGCGTTGAAAAGGGCTACACTGAA.

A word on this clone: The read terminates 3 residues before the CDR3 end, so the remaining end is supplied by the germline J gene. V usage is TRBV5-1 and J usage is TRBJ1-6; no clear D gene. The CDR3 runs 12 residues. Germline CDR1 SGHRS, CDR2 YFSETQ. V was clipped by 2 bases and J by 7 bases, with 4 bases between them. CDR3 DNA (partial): TGCGCCAGCAGCTTAGGGAATTCACCC. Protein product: CASSLGNSP. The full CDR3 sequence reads CASSLGNSPLHF.

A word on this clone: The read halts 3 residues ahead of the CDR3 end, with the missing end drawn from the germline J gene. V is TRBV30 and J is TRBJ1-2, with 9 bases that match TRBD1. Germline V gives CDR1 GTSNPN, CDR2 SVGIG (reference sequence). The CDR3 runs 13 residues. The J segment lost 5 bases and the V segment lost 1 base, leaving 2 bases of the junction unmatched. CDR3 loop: CAWSDRGPYGYTF. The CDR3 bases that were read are TGTGCCTGGAGTGACAGGGGGCCTTATGGC.

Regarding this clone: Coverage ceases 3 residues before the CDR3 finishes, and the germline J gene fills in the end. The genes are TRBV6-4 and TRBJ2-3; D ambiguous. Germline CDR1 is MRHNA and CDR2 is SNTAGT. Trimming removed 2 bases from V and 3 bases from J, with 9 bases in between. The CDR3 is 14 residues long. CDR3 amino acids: CASSDGQATDTQYF. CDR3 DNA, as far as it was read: TGTGCCAGCAGTGACGGGCAGGCGACAGATACG.

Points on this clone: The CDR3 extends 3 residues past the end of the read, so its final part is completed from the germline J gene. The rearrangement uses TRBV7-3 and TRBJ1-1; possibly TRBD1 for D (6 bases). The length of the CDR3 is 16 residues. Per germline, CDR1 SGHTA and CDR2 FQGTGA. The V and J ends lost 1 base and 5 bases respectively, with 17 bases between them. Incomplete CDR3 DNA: TGTGCCAGCAGCTTAATGGGTCGGGGGGCGGGTACTGAA. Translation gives CASSLMGRGAGTE. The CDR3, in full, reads CASSLMGRGAGTEAFF.

CDR3 bases read: TGCAGCGTCCCATTTGAGCGAGATACG. Its translation: CSVPFERDT. The whole CDR3 is CSVPFERDTQYF. The chain joins TRBV29-1 to TRBJ2-3, with unresolved D. The observed sequence ends 3 residues before the CDR3 terminus, with the missing tail filled in from the germline J gene. This CDR3 has 12 residues. The germline V gene encodes CDR1 SQVTM and CDR2 ANQGSEA. Trimming stripped 6 bases from V and 5 bases from J, with 12 bases between.

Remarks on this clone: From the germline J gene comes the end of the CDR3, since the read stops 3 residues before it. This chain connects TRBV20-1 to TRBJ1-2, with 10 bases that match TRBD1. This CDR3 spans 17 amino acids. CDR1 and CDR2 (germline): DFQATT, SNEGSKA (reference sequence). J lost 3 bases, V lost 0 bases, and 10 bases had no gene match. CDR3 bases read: TGCAGTGCTAGAGAACCGGACAGGGGGATATTGGACTATGGC. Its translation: CSAREPDRGILDYG. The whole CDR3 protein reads CSAREPDRGILDYGYTF.

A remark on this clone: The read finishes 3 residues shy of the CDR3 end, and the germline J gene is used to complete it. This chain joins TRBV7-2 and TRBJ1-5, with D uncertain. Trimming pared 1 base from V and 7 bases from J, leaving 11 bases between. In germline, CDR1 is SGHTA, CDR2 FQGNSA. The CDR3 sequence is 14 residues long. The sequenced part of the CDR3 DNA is TGTGCCAGCAGCTTAGACCCGGGTAGGCAGCCC. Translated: CASSLDPGRQP. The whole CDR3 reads CASSLDPGRQPQHF.

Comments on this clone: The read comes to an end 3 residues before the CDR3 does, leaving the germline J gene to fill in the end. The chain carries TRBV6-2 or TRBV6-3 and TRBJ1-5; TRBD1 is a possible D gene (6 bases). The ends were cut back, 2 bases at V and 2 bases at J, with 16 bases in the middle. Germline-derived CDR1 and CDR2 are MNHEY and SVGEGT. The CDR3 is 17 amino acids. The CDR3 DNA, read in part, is TGTGCCAGCAGTTACCCCTTGGACAGTGTGGGCAATCAGCCC. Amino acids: CASSYPLDSVGNQP. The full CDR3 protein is CASSYPLDSVGNQPQHF.

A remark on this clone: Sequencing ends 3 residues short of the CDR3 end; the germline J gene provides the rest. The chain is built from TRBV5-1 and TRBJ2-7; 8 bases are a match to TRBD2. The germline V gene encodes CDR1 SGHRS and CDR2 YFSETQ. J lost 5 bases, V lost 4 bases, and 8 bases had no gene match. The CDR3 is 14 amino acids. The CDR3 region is CASSPAGVWDEQYF. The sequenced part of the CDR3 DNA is TGCGCCAGCAGCCCAGCGGGAGTTTGGGACGAG.

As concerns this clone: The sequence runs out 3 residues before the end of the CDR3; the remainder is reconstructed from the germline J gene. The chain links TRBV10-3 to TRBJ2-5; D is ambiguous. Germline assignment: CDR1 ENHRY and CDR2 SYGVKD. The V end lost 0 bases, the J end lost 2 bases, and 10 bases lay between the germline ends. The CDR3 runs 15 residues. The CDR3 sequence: CAISESGRNQETQYF. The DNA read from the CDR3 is TGTGCCATCAGTGAGTCAGGCCGAAATCAAGAGACC.

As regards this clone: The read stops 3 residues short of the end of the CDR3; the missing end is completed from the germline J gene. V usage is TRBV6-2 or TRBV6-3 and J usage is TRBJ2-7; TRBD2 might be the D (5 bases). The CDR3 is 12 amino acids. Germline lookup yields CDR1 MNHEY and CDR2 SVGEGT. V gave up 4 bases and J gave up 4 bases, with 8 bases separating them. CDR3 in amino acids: CASSLSGYEQYF. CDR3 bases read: TGTGCCAGCAGTTTAAGCGGTTACGAG.